This T cell receptor (beta chain) appears in the sequencing data of a study of CD8 T cells in ankylosing spondylitis. TCRdb re-derived calls from the 5' RACE reads in MiXCR, one entry per CDR3 protein. This sample has 200,000 to 300,000 distinct CDR3 sequences, with roughly a quarter found just once. This CDR3 comprises 13 residues. V lost 7 bases to trimming and J lost 6 bases; unmatched junction nucleotides: 9. Looked up from germline, CDR1 is SQVTM and CDR2 is ANQGSEA. The V gene is TRBV29-1, the J gene TRBJ2-1; 7 bases line up with TRBD1. The clonotype originates from a male donor with ankylosing spondylitis or in good health (not recorded which). The sequenced sample was blood, either unsorted or a sorted T cell fraction (not recorded which). DNA of the CDR3: TGCAGCGCCGACAGGGCCCCAGGCAATGAGCAGTTCTTC. Protein: CSADRAPGNEQFF.